This T cell receptor (beta chain) was found in a study of CD8+CD57+ T cells in acquired aplastic anemia. About the study: Sorted CD4+ and CD8+ cells yielded DNA averaging roughly 3.3 ug. Broader study findings: Patients and controls turned out to have approximately 29 CD8+ CDR3 sequences in common. Patients did not significantly differ from controls in CD8+ Simpson's diversity.

The CDR3 covers 15 residues. Trimming pared 5 bases from V and 10 bases from J, leaving 18 bases between. CDR1 is MGHDK and CDR2 is SYGVNS in the germline V gene. Concerning this clonotype: Its antigen is unidentified.

Both TCR beta VDJ combination and CDR3 sequence profiling were carried out. Genomic DNA was the template for this profiling. TCRdb recomputed calls from the reads with MiXCR, one row per CDR3 protein. The sample yields more than 250,000 distinct CDR3 sequences, 55% to 60% seen once. The specimen was sorted CD4+, CD8+, or CD8+CD57+ T cells (not recorded which) from PBMCs. This sequence originates from a human donor with severe aplastic anemia or a healthy control (not recorded which). The chain joins TRBV25-1 to TRBJ1-6; possible D gene TRBD1, 5 bases. The CDR3 DNA follows: TGTGCCAGCAGTTCTGATGCTGGGGCTAGGTCACCCCTCCACTTT. Residues: CASSSDAGARSPLHF.